What follows are 8 T cell receptor beta chains derived from one specimen sequenced in a study of T cells in localized non-small cell lung cancer. Generated by immunoSEQ multiplex PCR, the TCRdb table keeps only in-frame clones and is missing some. Of 75,000 to 80,000 clones listed, more than 70% are singletons. This material consisted of peripheral blood, taken before any cancer treatment. The receptors were gathered from a woman aged 35 to 70 with stage I squamous cell lung carcinoma.

This clone was found once. The same CDR3 can be traced to other DNA sequences in this sample. The gene calls are TRBV6-1 and TRBJ1-1, with D possibly being TRBD1 (5 bases). This CDR3 spans 13 amino acids. V was cut by 5 bases and J by 0 bases, with 7 bases left in between. Germline assignment: CDR1 MNHNS and CDR2 SASEGT. The CDR3 spells CASSPTVNTEAFF. CDR3 in DNA: TGTGCCAGCAGTCCGACAGTGAACACTGAAGCTTTCTTT.

The chain carries TRBV6-6 and TRBJ1-1, with no clear D. The CDR3 covers 11 residues. Germline values: CDR1 MNHNY, CDR2 SVGAGI (reference sequence). Trimming pared 11 bases from V and 0 bases from J, leaving 7 bases between. CDR3 sequence reads: CASRVNTEAFF. The CDR3 nucleotides are TGTGCCTCCCGGGTGAACACTGAAGCTTTCTTT.

The V gene is TRBV6-6, the J gene TRBJ2-1, with D possibly TRBD2 on 6 matching bases. CDR3 length: 13 amino acids. Germline assignment: CDR1 MNHNY and CDR2 SVGAGI (reference sequence). With 7 bases removed from V and 8 bases from J, the gap between germline ends came to 15 bases. The CDR3 region has the DNA TGTGCCAGCACCCCTCGTCCGGGGGATGAGCAGTTCTTC. This codes for CASTPRPGDEQFF.

The chain combines TRBV7-2 with TRBJ1-6; no clear D. There are 12 residues in the CDR3. Trimming removed 3 bases from V and 7 bases from J, with 4 bases in between. Germline CDR1 is SGHTA and CDR2 is FQGNSA. CDR3 bases: TGTGCCAGCAGCTTGCAGAATTCACCCCTCCACTTT. As protein: CASSLQNSPLHF.

V gene TRBV5-1 combines with J gene TRBJ2-2; D remains unclear. Germline V lookup: CDR1 SGHRS, CDR2 YFSETQ. The germline V and J ends were trimmed by 0 bases and 7 bases, with 10 bases remaining between them. The CDR3 is 14 residues long. CDR3 nucleotides: TGCGCCAGCAGCTTGGCCCGCGATAACGGGGAGCTGTTTTTT. This translates into CASSLARDNGELFF.

This clone was observed a few times. The rearrangement joins TRBV7-6 to TRBJ2-5; 12 positions match TRBD1. V lost 1 base, J lost 4 bases, and 7 bases stayed unmatched. The CDR3 spans 17 residues. In germline, CDR1 is SGHVS, CDR2 FNYEAQ. The CDR3 DNA reads TGTGCCAGCAGCTTAGAGGGGGACAGGGGGCTGGCAGAGACCCAGTACTTC. It yields the protein CASSLEGDRGLAETQYF.

The V gene is TRBV27, the J gene TRBJ2-3, with D perhaps matching TRBD1 (5 bases). Germline V gene sequence: CDR1 MNHEY, CDR2 SMNVEV (reference sequence). The CDR3 runs 11 residues. Trimming took 0 bases from V and 13 from J, leaving 8 bases between them. The CDR3 loop reads CASSLSGVEYF. In nucleotides, the CDR3 is TGTGCCAGCAGTTTATCAGGGGTGGAGTATTTT.

The chain links TRBV6-5 to TRBJ2-7, with TRBD1 as a possible D gene (5 bases). The CDR3 contains 14 residues. Trimming took 4 bases from V and 1 from J, leaving 11 bases between them. Per the germline V gene, CDR1 is MNHEY and CDR2 is SVGAGI. The CDR3 DNA reads as TGTGCCAGCAGTTCCGCTGACAGTTCCTACGAGCAGTACTTC. It codes for CASSSADSSYEQYF.